The TCR beta chain under discussion was sequenced for a study of blood T cell repertoires in COVID-19. Trimming removed 4 bases from V and 0 bases from J, with 18 bases in between. This CDR3 contains 17 residues. Germline-derived CDR1 and CDR2 are KGHSH and LQKENI. Sequenced by immunoSEQ multiplex PCR; TCRdb stores in-frame clones only, minus some. The repertoire holds fewer than 300,000 clones, with approximately 90% as singletons. The specimen sequenced was peripheral blood. V and J are TRBV18 and TRBJ1-1; D gene ambiguous. The clonotype was recovered from a young woman with COVID-19, enrolled during active disease. The CDR3 loop is CASSLGATGAVNTEAFF. In DNA form, the CDR3 reads TGTGCCAGCTCACTAGGTGCGACGGGAGCGGTGAACACTGAAGCTTTCTTT.